The clone carrying this T cell receptor beta chain was counted once. This sample is drawn from a study of blood T cell repertoires in COVID-19. The assay was immunoSEQ multiplex PCR, and TCRdb's table has in-frame clones only and misses some. Counted here are about 120,000 clones, 90% occurring once; the ten biggest clones make up 3.8%. This CDR3 contains 15 residues. Trimming took 4 bases from V and 4 from J; bases not matched to a gene: 9. The germline CDR1 and CDR2 sequences are SGHTA and FQGNSA. This sequence joins TRBV7-2 and TRBJ1-2; TRBD1 agrees at 7 bases. Source material: peripheral blood. The source of this sequence is a woman in her sixties with COVID-19, enrolled during active disease. This chain's CDR3 is CASSYRGGQPYGYTF. The CDR3 nucleotides read TGTGCCAGCAGCTACCGGGGGGGACAGCCCTATGGCTACACCTTC.